The source of this T cell receptor (beta chain) is a study of healthy donors' naive CD4 and CD8 T cells. Across the whole study: Three donor age groups were sampled: 20-25, 40-50 and 60-70 years; half female.

This clonotype appeared a single time. Its antigen is unknown. Compared with germline, one end of the junction differs, possibly owing to a read error. Overall study findings and caveats: The study did not address homeostatic proliferation effects in naive T cells.

Each TCR library used 500 ng of total RNA and a linear amplification protocol. Each CDR3 protein gets one entry after TCRdb re-called the reads with MiXCR. Of 200,000 or so distinct CDR3 sequences detected, 65% to 75% appear once; the ten largest clones hold about 2.1%. CDR1 and CDR2 from the germline V gene are SQVTM and ANQGSEA. CDR3 length: 13 residues. This rearrangement joins TRBV29-1 to TRBJ2-2; either TRBD1 or TRBD2 may supply D (5 bases each). The source of this sequence is a pool of human donors in good health; the sample pools cells from several healthy donors. Sequencing was done on a sample of naive CD4+ and CD8+ T cells sorted from blood, pooled from several donors. CDR3 in amino acids: CSVVRGNTGEPFF. The CDR3 coding sequence is TGCAGCGTTGTGAGGGGTAACACCGGGGAGCCGTTTTTT.